This T cell receptor (beta chain) stems from a study of early T cells in non-severe SARS-CoV-2 infection (TCRdb year 2021). Broadly, across the study: Bulk RNA from unsorted whole blood was used for TCR sequencing, so alpha and beta chains could not be paired. The research as a whole found: Matching against VDJdb was skewed toward anti-spike CD8 responses, likely underestimated virus-specific expansions, and missed private and CD4 specificities.

The study was a case-control design nested within a healthcare worker cohort in London, UK, with weekly nasopharyngeal swab PCR tests and blood sampling. Healthcare workers were recruited during the week of the UK lockdown, between 23 and 31 March 2020, and followed weekly for up to roughly 15 weeks. The CDR3 holds 15 amino acids from the cysteine to the phenylalanine. Just the 45-base CDR3 DNA is kept, in frame starting at base 1. The germline V gene (reference sequence) yields MNHEY for CDR1 and SMNVEV for CDR2. The V and J ends are trimmed by 4 bases and 4 bases, leaving 16 bases between them. To prepare the library, 5' RACE was applied. These reads were obtained on a NextSeq 500. Unique molecular identifiers were attached to individual cDNA molecules in the TCR library protocol so that sequencing error and PCR bias could be corrected. Sequencing covered both TCR alpha and beta chains, and within each sample the abundances of alpha and beta sequences were tightly co-correlated. For the original study's pipeline: Decombinator V4 was used to annotate TCR sequences for V gene, J gene and CDR3. Expanded TCRs were defined as changing significantly between any two time points under a Poisson model with p below 0.0001. Abundances of TCRs were expressed as counts per million after normalisation to the total number of TCRs sequenced in each sample. TRAV1-2 paired with TRAJ12, TRAJ20 or TRAJ33 defined MAIT TCRs, while TRAV10 paired with TRAJ18 defined iNKT TCRs. VDJdb, accessed 1 November 2021, was searched for CMV, EBV and SARS-CoV-2 annotated TCRs, excluding TCRs annotated for multiple antigens. The public reads were run again by TCRdb, first through fastp at Q25 and then through MiXCR, and only productive beta chains were kept. Rows merge per CDR3 protein into single entries with the most common DNA and genes. The V and J calls and clone size come from TCRdb's table, not from the authors' own analysis. Within this sample are over 35,000 distinct CDR3 sequences, with roughly 6% of them counted one time only. Together, the top ten hold about 8.3% of the sample.

A note on this clonotype: It lacks a known antigen. It has no much larger one-base neighbor in the sample; base qualities were not kept.

The TCR comes from an adult who was a healthcare worker with PCR-confirmed SARS-CoV-2 infection or an uninfected control (not recorded which). This chain is built from TRBV27 and TRBJ1-2, with a tentative D gene TRBD1 over 5 matching bases. The sample here was whole blood, taken at baseline. The base sequence is TGTGCCAGCAGTTCCATTTTACGGGGCGTCTATGGCTACACCTTC. The resulting protein is CASSSILRGVYGYTF.